The 29 T cell receptor beta chains below were found in one sample sequenced in a study of tumor-infiltrating lymphocytes in primary liver carcinoma. TCR beta cDNA was reverse-transcribed from about 500 ng of total RNA. The reaction used a constant-region primer and ProtoScript II reverse transcriptase. Libraries covering TCR beta were generated through three nested multiplex PCR rounds (using a slightly modified ARM-PCR). Two initial PCR rounds of about 10 cycles each paired TRBV1-TRBV30 forward primers with a C-beta reverse primer. TCRdb re-derived calls from the multiplex PCR reads in MiXCR, one entry per CDR3 protein. Among about 120,000 distinct CDR3 sequences listed, approximately 68% were seen once. Unsorted bulk tissue (roughly 19-31 mg) underwent RNA and DNA co-extraction. The sample was tumor-adjacent normal liver tissue. These receptors all come from a woman aged 60-70 years with primary liver carcinoma and hepatitis B virus infection.

The rearrangement uses TRBV4-2 and TRBJ2-1; unclear D gene. Germline lookup yields CDR1 LGHNA and CDR2 YNFKEQ. Trimming stripped 4 bases from V and 4 bases from J, with 20 bases between. This CDR3 comprises 17 residues. CDR3 in amino acids: CASSRDSLTGTYNEQFF. Here the CDR3 DNA reads TGTGCCAGCAGCCGAGATTCCCTAACTGGAACGTACAATGAGCAGTTCTTC.

This chain joins TRBV21-1 and TRBJ2-5; the table's D call, TRBD2, was not checked against the DNA. TRBV21-1 is a pseudogene. The CDR3 covers 15 residues. CDR3 sequence: CASSISCGSRETQYF. The CDR3 DNA reads TGTGCCAGCAGCATATCATGCGGGAGCAGGGAGACCCAGTACTTC.

This clonotype appeared once. This sequence may be a read error, since a much larger clone differs from it by one base. It is likely a read error, because the conserved phenylalanine at the end of the CDR3 is missing. The gene calls are TRBV5-1 and TRBJ2-5; 9 bases fit TRBD1. The CDR3 runs 13 residues. V was clipped by 4 bases and J by 5 bases; unmatched bases: 3. The germline gives CDR1 SGHRS, CDR2 YFSETQ. CDR3 DNA: TGCGCCAGCAGCCGGACAGGGGATGAGACCCAGTACCTC. Translating it yields CASSRTGDETQYL.

In the case of this clonotype: This clone may be a read error of a much larger clone one base away. The J gene is TRBJ1-6, the V gene TRBV28, with TRBD1 as a possible D gene (5 bases). CDR1 and CDR2 from the germline V gene are MDHEN and SYDVKM. Trimming pared 7 bases from V and 9 bases from J, leaving 16 bases between. This CDR3 region has 14 residues. The DNA of the CDR3 is TGTGCCAGCACTTTTCATGGTGGGGGTTCACCCCTCCACTTT. Its translation is CASTFHGGGSPLHF.

A few counts support this clonotype. DNA of the CDR3: TGTGCCAGCGCGGGACTAGCCCGGAGCGGGTACGAGCAGTACTTC. Its translation: CASAGLARSGYEQYF. The rearrangement uses TRBV2 and TRBJ2-7, with 9 positions matching TRBD2. V was pared by 8 bases and J by 4 bases, with 12 bases of the junction left unmatched. CDR1 is SNHLY, CDR2 FYNNEI, per germline. This CDR3 region has 15 residues.

This clonotype was counted once. The conserved closing phenylalanine or tryptophan is absent in this CDR3, likely reflecting a read error. The J gene is TRBJ2-7, the V gene TRBV28; D possibly matches TRBD1 or TRBD2 (7 bases each). The CDR3 spans 12 residues. V was pared by 5 bases and J by 6 bases, with 11 bases between. Germline CDR1 is MDHEN and CDR2 is SYDVKM. The CDR3 DNA follows: TGTGCCAGCAGTCCAGGGGGGGGCGAGCAGTACCTC. Translating gives CASSPGGGEQYL.

This clonotype has only one observation. The V call is TRBV12-3 or TRBV12-4, the J call TRBJ1-1; D ambiguous. The length of the CDR3 is 14 residues. V lost 7 bases, J lost 5 bases, and 17 bases lay in between. CDR3 residues: CASNSTRSKTEAFF. CDR3 in DNA: TGTGCCAGCAATTCAACACGGTCGAAGACTGAAGCTTTCTTT.

This clonotype came up many times. The chain joins TRBV5-1 to TRBJ2-5; 14 nucleotides agree with TRBD2. Germline V lookup: CDR1 SGHRS, CDR2 YFSETQ. The CDR3 totals 16 residues. The junction had 5 bases not matched to a gene; V was cut back by 4 bases and J by 3 bases. The CDR3 region is CASSRGLAGAEETQYF. The CDR3 nucleotides read TGCGCCAGCAGCCGGGGACTAGCGGGAGCTGAAGAGACCCAGTACTTC.

A note on this clonotype: A much larger clone lies one base from this, so it may be a read error. This chain links TRBV20-1 with TRBJ2-7; D is possibly TRBD1 (6 bases). Germline CDR1 DFQATT, CDR2 SNEGSKA (reference sequence). The CDR3 is 11 residues long. The CDR3 region is CGARQVYEQYF. The CDR3 bases are TGCGGTGCACGACAGGTTTACGAGCAGTACTTC.

As regards this clonotype: A read error is possible here, since a much larger clone lies one base away. The chain couples TRBV5-1 to TRBJ1-3; the D gene is possibly TRBD1 (5 bases). CDR3 length: 16 amino acids. Germline V CDR1 and CDR2: SGHRS, YFSETQ. CDR3 in DNA: TGCGCCAGCAGCTTGGGCGACAGAACCTCTAGAAACACCATATATTTT. This sequence encodes CASSLGDRTSRNTIYF. Drawing the rest from reference TRBV5-1 and TRBJ1-3, the complete variable domain is KAGVTQTPRYLIKTRGQQVTLSCSPISGHRSVSWYQQTPGQGLQFLFEYFSETQRNKGNFPGRFSGRQFSNSRSEMNVSTLELGDSALYLCASSLGDRTSRNTIYFGEGSWLTVV.

Comment on this clonotype: A read error may account for a junction end that differs from germline. The chain carries TRBV4-2 and TRBJ1-1, with D perhaps matching TRBD1 (6 bases). The CDR3 length is 16 residues. From germline, CDR1 is LGHNA and CDR2 YNFKEQ. CDR3 DNA: TGTGCCGGCAGCCCATTGGAAGGTCGGGGGGGCACTGAAACTTTCTTT. Residues: CAGSPLEGRGGTETFF.

In regard to this clonotype: Because it lacks the conserved phenylalanine or tryptophan at the end, this CDR3 is likely a read error. The CDR3 sequence is CASRSRARGANTGELFL. The CDR3, as DNA: TGTGCCAGCAGGTCCCGGGCCCGGGGGGCAAATACAGGGGAGCTGTTTCTT. The V gene is TRBV7-8, the J gene TRBJ2-2; D possibly corresponds to TRBD2 (7 bases). Germline loops: CDR1 SGHVS, CDR2 FQNEAQ. The V end lost 6 bases, the J end lost 8 bases, and 25 bases lay between the germline ends. CDR3 length equals 17 residues.

As regards this clonotype: A read error may produce the germline difference seen at one junction end. The V and J genes are TRBV4-1 and TRBJ2-7; 10 bases align to TRBD1. Germline-derived CDR1 and CDR2 are MGHRA and YSYEKL. The length of the CDR3 is 15 residues. In DNA, the CDR3 is TGCGCCATCAGCCAATTCAGGACAGGGGGGGGCGAGCAATACTTC. Amino acids: CAISQFRTGGGEQYF.

Notes on this clonotype: Mismatch with germline at one junction end may stem from a read error. This chain joins TRBV28 and TRBJ2-7; D gene ambiguous. Germline V gene data show CDR1 as MDHEN and CDR2 as SYDVKM. This CDR3 has 15 residues. As DNA, the CDR3 is TGTGCCAGCAGTTTAAGACCAATGAGCTCCAACGAGCAGTACTTC. Protein sequence: CASSLRPMSSNEQYF.

As regards this clonotype: Germline and junction disagree at one end, which may indicate a read error. This sequence joins TRBV11-3 and TRBJ2-1, with 9 nucleotides matching TRBD2. CDR1 SGHNT and CDR2 YENEEA come from the germline V gene. The CDR3 loop spans 15 amino acids. For the CDR3, the DNA is TGTGCCAGCACCCAGACTAGCGGACTTTACAATGAGCAGCTCTTC. It translates to CASTQTSGLYNEQLF.

Worth noting for this clonotype: This may be a read error: a much more frequent sequence differs by one nucleotide. CDR3 residues: CTSSPGLAAKETQYF. The DNA for the CDR3 is TGCACCAGCAGCCCGGGACTAGCGGCAAAAGAGACCCAGTACTTC. The chain couples TRBV5-1 to TRBJ2-5, with 11 bases lining up with TRBD2. CDR1 and CDR2 (germline): SGHRS, YFSETQ. The CDR3 length is 15 residues.

This chain connects TRBV5-4 to TRBJ2-1, with a weak D call TRBD2 (6 bases). The CDR3 length is 13 residues. V lost 4 bases and J lost 11, with 16 bases in between. CDR1 and CDR2 from the germline V gene are SGHNT and YYREEE (reference sequence). CDR3 sequence (DNA): TGTGCCAGCAGCACGGGGACTGGCGACCAGCAGTTCTTC. Its protein is CASSTGTGDQQFF.

Note on this clonotype: This may arise from a read error, as a much more abundant clone is one base away. This chain uses TRBV5-8 with TRBJ2-6; tentative D call: TRBD1 (6 bases). The CDR3 covers 18 residues. CDR1 and CDR2 from the germline V gene are SGHTS and YDEGEE. The CDR3 reads CASSLFLDSHSGANVLAF. As DNA, the CDR3 is TGTGCCAGCAGCTTGTTTCTGGACAGCCACTCTGGGGCCAACGTCCTGGCTTTC.

Comments on this clonotype: The junction departs from germline at one end; a sequencing error may be responsible. The rearrangement uses TRBV7-9 and TRBJ1-3, with a possible D match to TRBD1 (6 bases). The V gene's germline CDR1 is SEHNR and CDR2 FQNEAQ (reference sequence). The CDR3 sequence is 22 residues long. The CDR3 DNA reads as TGTCCCAGCAGCTTACGGGTCACCCGGGGGCCGACAGGCCCCAGCTCTGGAAACACCATATATTTT. Translation gives CPSSLRVTRGPTGPSSGNTIYF. The full variable domain, in which reference TRBV7-9 and TRBJ1-3 provide the parts outside the CDR3, is DTGVSQNPRHKITKRGQNVTFRCDPISEHNRLYWYRQTLGQGPEFLTYFQNEAQLEKSRLLSDRFSAERPKGSFSTLEIQRTEQGDSAMYLCPSSLRVTRGPTGPSSGNTIYFGEGSWLTVV.

With regard to this clonotype: Relative to the germline gene, one junction end is altered; a read error may explain this. The V gene is TRBV4-1, the J gene TRBJ2-2; TRBD1 or TRBD2 may be the D gene (5 bases each). The CDR3 is 15 amino acids. From germline, CDR1 is MGHRA and CDR2 YSYEKL. CDR3 bases: TGTACCAGCAGCCATTCGGTCTCGGACACCGGGGAGCTGCTTTTT. It specifies CTSSHSVSDTGELLF.

Note on this clonotype: One end of the junction varies from germline; a read error may be responsible. This sequence joins TRBV6-1 and TRBJ2-7, with a weak D call TRBD2 (7 bases). The germline V gene encodes CDR1 MNHNS and CDR2 SASEGT. This CDR3 has 20 amino acids. CDR3 region: CASCEAAGRGASLGRYEQYF. CDR3 in DNA: TGTGCCAGCTGTGAAGCCGCCGGCCGGGGGGCTAGTCTGGGCCGCTACGAGCAGTACTTC.

For this clonotype: Germline is not matched at one junction end, which may reflect a read error. The chain combines TRBV6-6 with TRBJ1-1; D is possibly TRBD1 (5 bases). The CDR3 contains 13 residues. Germline lookup yields CDR1 MNHNY and CDR2 SVGAGI (reference sequence). CDR3 in amino acids: CAGTGTVNTKAFF. As DNA, the CDR3 is TGTGCCGGCACCGGGACGGTGAACACTAAAGCTTTCTTT.

In the case of this clonotype: This may arise from a read error, as a much more abundant clone is one base away. The J gene is TRBJ1-2, the V gene TRBV28; TRBD1 might be the D (5 bases). The CDR3 covers 11 residues. The germline V gene has CDR1 MDHEN and CDR2 SYDVKM. The CDR3 here is CVSSKGWGYTF. DNA for the CDR3: TGTGTCAGCAGTAAGGGGTGGGGCTACACCTTC.

The J gene is TRBJ1-1, the V gene TRBV12-3 or TRBV12-4; D remains ambiguous. This CDR3 comprises 13 residues. Trimming removed 9 bases at V and 1 base at J, with 12 bases between. The CDR3 sequence: CASTVRANTEAFF. CDR3 DNA sequence: TGTGCCAGTACCGTGAGGGCGAACACTGAAGCTTTCTTT.

To note about this clonotype: This likely comes from a read error, as the CDR3 has no conserved phenylalanine or tryptophan at its end. The limits of the CDR3 on the DNA are not certain, so only TCRdb's listed CDR3 is given. V and J are TRBV28 and TRBJ1-2; the D call in the table, TRBD1, was not verified against the DNA. The length of the CDR3 is 17 amino acids, counting both ends. In germline, CDR1 is MDHEN, CDR2 SYDVKM. CDR3 sequence reads: CASSPDPGTGDQYGCTL.

This clonotype was seen repeatedly, ten times or more. The chain has TRBV5-5 and TRBJ2-7, with no clear D. This CDR3 comprises 12 residues. Per the germline V gene, CDR1 is SGHKS and CDR2 is YYEKEE (reference sequence). V lost 6 bases to trimming and J lost 6 bases, with 13 bases between them. CDR3 residues: CASTSVTGEQYF. CDR3 coding DNA: TGTGCCAGCACCAGCGTTACGGGCGAGCAGTACTTC.

About this clonotype itself: A much more abundant neighbour one base away suggests this may be a read error. This chain joins TRBV28 and TRBJ1-2, with 9 bases aligning to TRBD1. The CDR3 is 15 amino acids. V was clipped by 7 bases and J by 7 bases; unmatched bases: 13. CDR1 is MDHEN, CDR2 SYDVKM, per germline. The CDR3 DNA reads as TGTGCCAGCATCCCAACAGGGGGCTATGACTGTGGCTACACCTTC. It encodes CASIPTGGYDCGYTF.

This clonotype was recorded many times. J is TRBJ2-1 and V is TRBV29-1; 9 nucleotides agree with TRBD2. CDR3 size: 15 residues. The V and J ends lost 3 bases and 8 bases, in that order; junction bases with no gene match: 11. Germline CDR1 and CDR2: SQVTM and ANQGSEA. The CDR3 nucleotides read TGCAGCGTTGAGGGGTCGGGTAGCGGGAGTGATGAGCAGTTCTTC. Translated: CSVEGSGSGSDEQFF.

About this clonotype: Mismatch with germline at one junction end may stem from a read error. The CDR3 region has the DNA TGCAGCGTTGTTGGTCGACAGGATGACGTAGCTTTCTTC. This codes for CSVVGRQDDVAFF. V gene TRBV29-1 combines with J gene TRBJ1-1; D might be TRBD1 (6 bases). CDR1 SQVTM and CDR2 ANQGSEA come from the germline V gene. This CDR3 contains 13 residues.